This T cell receptor (beta chain) appears in the sequencing data of a study of shared clonotypes between healthy human individuals. Profiling relied on immunoSEQ multiplex PCR, and the TCRdb table lists in-frame clones only, not all of them. Counted here are nearly 1,000,000 clones, about 80% occurring once; the ten biggest clones make up approximately 1.5%. This CDR3 has 13 amino acids. Germline V lookup: CDR1 KGHSH, CDR2 LQKENI. The V gene lost 1 base and the J gene lost 4 bases, with 6 bases spanning the gap. The chain joins TRBV18 to TRBJ2-3; maybe TRBD1 (5 bases). The sample comprised memory CD4+ T cells sorted from blood. Stated subset: CD45RA-negative fraction. This TCR was sampled from a man aged 18 to 29 in good health. DNA for the CDR3: TGTGCCAGCTCACCACAGGGGCCAGATACGCAGTATTTT. It translates to CASSPQGPDTQYF.